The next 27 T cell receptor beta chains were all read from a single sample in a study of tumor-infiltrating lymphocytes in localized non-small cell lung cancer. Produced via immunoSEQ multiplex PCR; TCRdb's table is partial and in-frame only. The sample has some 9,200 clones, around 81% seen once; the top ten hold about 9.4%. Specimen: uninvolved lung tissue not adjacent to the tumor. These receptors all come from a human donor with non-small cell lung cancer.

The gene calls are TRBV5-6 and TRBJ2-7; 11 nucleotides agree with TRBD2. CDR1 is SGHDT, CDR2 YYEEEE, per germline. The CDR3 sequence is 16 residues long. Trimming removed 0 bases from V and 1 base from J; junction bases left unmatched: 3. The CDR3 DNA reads TGTGCCAGCAGCTTGGCCGGGACTAGCGGATCCTACGAGCAGTACTTC. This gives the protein CASSLAGTSGSYEQYF.

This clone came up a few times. The CDR3: CAISENRNPSTDTQYF. In nucleotides, the CDR3 is TGTGCCATCAGTGAGAACAGAAACCCTAGCACAGATACGCAGTATTTT. J is TRBJ2-3 and V is TRBV10-3; D ambiguous. Trimming cost V 2 bases and J 0 bases, with 12 bases left between them. The CDR3 is 16 amino acids. Germline CDR1 and CDR2: ENHRY and SYGVKD.

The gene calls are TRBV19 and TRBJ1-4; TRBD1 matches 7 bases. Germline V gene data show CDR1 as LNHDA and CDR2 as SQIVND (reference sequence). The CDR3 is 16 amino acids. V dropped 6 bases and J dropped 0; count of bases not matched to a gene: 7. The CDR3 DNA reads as TGTGCCAGTAGCAGACAGGGTTATTCAACTAATGAAAAACTGTTTTTT. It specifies CASSRQGYSTNEKLFF.

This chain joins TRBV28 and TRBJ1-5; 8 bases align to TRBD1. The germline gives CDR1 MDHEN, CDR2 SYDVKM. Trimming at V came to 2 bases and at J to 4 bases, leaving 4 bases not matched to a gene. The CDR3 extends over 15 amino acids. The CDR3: CASSLGTGGNQPQHF. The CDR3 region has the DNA TGTGCCAGCAGTTTAGGGACAGGCGGTAATCAGCCCCAGCATTTT.

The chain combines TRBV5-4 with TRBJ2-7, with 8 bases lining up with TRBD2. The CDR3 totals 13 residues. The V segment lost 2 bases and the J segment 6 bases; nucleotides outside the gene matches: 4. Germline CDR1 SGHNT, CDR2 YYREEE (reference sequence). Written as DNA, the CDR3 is TGTGCCAGCAGCTTAACCGGGACTAGCGAGCAGTACTTC. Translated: CASSLTGTSEQYF.

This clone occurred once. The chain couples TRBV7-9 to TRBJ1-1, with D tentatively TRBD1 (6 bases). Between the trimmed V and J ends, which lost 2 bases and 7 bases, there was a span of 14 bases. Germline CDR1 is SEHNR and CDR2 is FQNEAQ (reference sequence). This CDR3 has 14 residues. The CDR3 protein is CASSLTWGLGEAFF. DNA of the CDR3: TGTGCCAGCAGCTTAACTTGGGGGCTCGGTGAAGCTTTCTTT.

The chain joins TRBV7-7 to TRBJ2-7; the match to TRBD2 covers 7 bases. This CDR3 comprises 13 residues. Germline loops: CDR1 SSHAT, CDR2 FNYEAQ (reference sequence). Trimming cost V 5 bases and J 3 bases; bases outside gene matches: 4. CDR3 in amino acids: CASSVGLNYEQYF. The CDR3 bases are TGTGCCAGCAGCGTGGGACTAAACTACGAGCAGTACTTC. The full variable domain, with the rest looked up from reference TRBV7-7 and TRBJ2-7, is GAGVSQSPRYKVTKRGQDVTLRCDPISSHATLYWYQQALGQGPEFLTYFNYEAQPDKSGLPSDRFSAERPEGSISTLTIQRTEQRDSAMYRCASSVGLNYEQYFGPGTRLTVT.

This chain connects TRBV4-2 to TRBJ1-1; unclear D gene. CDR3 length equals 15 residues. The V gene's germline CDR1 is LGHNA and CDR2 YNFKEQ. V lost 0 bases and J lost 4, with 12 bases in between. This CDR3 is CASSQDPFYGTEAFF. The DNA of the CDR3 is TGTGCCAGCAGCCAAGACCCGTTTTATGGCACTGAAGCTTTCTTT.

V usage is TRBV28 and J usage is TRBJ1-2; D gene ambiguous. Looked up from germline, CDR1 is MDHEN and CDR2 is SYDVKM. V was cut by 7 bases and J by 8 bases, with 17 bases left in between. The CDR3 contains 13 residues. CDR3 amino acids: CASTTKGPMGYTF. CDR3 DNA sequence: TGTGCCAGCACGACAAAAGGCCCTATGGGCTACACCTTC.

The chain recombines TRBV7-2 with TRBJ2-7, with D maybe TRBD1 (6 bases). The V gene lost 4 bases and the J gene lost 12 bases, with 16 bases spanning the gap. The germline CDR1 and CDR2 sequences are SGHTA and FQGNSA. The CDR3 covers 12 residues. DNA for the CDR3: TGTGCCAGCAGCTCCGATGGTTGGGGGCGGTACTTC. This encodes CASSSDGWGRYF.

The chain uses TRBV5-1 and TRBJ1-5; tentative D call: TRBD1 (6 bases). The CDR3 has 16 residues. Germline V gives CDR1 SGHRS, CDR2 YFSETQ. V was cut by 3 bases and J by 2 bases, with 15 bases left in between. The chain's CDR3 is CASSWGQKWGNQPQHF. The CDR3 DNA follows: TGCGCCAGCAGCTGGGGACAAAAGTGGGGCAATCAGCCCCAGCATTTT.

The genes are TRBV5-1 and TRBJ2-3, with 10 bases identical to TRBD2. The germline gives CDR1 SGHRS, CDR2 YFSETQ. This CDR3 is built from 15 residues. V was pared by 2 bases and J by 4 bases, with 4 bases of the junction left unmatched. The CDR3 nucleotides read TGCGCCAGCAGCTTACTAGCGGGAAGGGCAGATACGCAGTATTTT. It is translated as CASSLLAGRADTQYF.

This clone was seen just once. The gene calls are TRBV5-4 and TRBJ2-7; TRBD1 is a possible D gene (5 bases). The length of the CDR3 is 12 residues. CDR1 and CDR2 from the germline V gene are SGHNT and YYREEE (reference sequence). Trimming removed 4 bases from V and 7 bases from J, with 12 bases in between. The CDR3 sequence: CASSLDKGEQYF. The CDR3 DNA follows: TGTGCCAGCAGCCTGGACAAAGGGGAGCAGTACTTC.

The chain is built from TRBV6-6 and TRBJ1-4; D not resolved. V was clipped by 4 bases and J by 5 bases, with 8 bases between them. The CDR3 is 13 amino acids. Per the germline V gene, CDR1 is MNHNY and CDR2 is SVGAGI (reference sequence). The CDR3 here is CASSSRLNEKLFF. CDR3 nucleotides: TGTGCCAGCAGTTCCCGTCTCAATGAAAAACTGTTTTTT.

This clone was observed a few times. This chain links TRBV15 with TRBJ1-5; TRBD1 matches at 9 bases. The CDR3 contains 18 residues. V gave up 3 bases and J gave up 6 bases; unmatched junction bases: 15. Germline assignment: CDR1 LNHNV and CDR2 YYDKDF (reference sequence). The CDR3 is CATSRESGTGSGTQPQHF. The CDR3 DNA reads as TGTGCCACCAGCAGGGAGTCCGGGACAGGGTCGGGTACTCAGCCCCAGCATTTT.

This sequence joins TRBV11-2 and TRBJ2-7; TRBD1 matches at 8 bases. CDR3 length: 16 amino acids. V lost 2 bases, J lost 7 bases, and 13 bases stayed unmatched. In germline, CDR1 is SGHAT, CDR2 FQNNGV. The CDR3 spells CASSLSGTGLLGEQYF. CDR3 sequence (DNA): TGTGCCAGCAGCTTATCCGGGACAGGCCTTCTGGGGGAGCAGTACTTC. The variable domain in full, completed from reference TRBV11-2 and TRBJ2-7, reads EAGVAQSPRYKIIEKRQSVAFWCNPISGHATLYWYQQILGQGPKLLIQFQNNGVVDDSQLPKDRFSAERLKGVDSTLKIQPAKLEDSAVYLCASSLSGTGLLGEQYFGPGTRLTVT.

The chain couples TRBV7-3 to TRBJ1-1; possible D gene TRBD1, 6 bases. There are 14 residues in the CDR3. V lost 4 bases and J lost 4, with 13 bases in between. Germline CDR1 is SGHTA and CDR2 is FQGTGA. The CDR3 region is CASSYQGRGTEAFF. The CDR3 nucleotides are TGTGCCAGCAGCTACCAGGGGCGAGGCACTGAAGCTTTCTTT. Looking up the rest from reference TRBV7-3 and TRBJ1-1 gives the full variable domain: GAGVSQTPSNKVTEKGKYVELRCDPISGHTALYWYRQSLGQGPEFLIYFQGTGAADDSGLPNDRFFAVRPEGSVSTLKIQRTERGDSAVYLCASSYQGRGTEAFFGQGTRLTVV.

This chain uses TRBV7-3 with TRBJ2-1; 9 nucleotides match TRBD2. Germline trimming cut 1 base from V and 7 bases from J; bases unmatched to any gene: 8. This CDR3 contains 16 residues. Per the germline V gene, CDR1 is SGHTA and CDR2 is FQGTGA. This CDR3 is CASSLNPSGTGNEQFF. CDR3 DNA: TGTGCCAGCAGCTTAAACCCTAGCGGGACGGGAAATGAGCAGTTCTTC. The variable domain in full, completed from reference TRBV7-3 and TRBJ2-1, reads GAGVSQTPSNKVTEKGKYVELRCDPISGHTALYWYRQSLGQGPEFLIYFQGTGAADDSGLPNDRFFAVRPEGSVSTLKIQRTERGDSAVYLCASSLNPSGTGNEQFFGPGTRLTVL.

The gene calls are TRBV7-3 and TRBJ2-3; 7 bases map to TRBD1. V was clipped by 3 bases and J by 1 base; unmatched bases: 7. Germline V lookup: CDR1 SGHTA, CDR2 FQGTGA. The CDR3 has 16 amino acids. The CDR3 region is CASSFSGGLGTDTQYF. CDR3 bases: TGTGCCAGCAGCTTTTCAGGGGGTCTGGGCACAGATACGCAGTATTTT.

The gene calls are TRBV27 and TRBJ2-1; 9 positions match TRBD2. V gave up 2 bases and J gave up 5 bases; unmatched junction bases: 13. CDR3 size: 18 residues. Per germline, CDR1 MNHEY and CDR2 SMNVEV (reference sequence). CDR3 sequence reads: CASSLNIIAGVGNNEQFF. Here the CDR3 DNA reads TGTGCCAGCAGTTTAAATATCATAGCGGGAGTGGGGAACAATGAGCAGTTCTTC.

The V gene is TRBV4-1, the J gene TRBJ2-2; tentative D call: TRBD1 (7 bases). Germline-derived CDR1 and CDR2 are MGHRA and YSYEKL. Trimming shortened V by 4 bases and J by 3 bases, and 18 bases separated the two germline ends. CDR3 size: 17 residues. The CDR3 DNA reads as TGCGCCAGCAGCCGCGGGGTGACAGGGACCGACACCGGGGAGCTGTTTTTT. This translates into CASSRGVTGTDTGELFF.

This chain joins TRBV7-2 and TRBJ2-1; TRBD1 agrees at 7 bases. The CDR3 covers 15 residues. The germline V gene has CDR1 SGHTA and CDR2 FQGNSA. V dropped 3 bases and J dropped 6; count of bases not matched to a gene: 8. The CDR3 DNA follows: TGTGCCAGCAGCTTGACAGGGATCCAGGGCAATGAGCAGTTCTTC. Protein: CASSLTGIQGNEQFF.

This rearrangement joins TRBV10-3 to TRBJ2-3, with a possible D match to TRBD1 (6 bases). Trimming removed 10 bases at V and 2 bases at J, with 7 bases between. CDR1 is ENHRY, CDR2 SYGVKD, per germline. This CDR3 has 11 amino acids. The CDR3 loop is CATGDTDTQYF. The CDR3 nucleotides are TGTGCCACAGGGGACACAGATACGCAGTATTTT.

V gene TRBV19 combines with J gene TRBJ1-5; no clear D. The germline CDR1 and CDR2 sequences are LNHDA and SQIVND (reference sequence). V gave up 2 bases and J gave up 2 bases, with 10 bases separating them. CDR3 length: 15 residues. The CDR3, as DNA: TGTGCCAGTAGTATACTGCTAGTCGGCAATCAGCCCCAGCATTTT. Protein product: CASSILLVGNQPQHF.

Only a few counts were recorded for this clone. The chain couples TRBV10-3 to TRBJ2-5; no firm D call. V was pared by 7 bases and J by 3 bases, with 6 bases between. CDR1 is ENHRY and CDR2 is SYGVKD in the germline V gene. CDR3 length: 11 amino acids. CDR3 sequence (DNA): TGTGCCATCATGTGGAAAGAGACCCAGTACTTC. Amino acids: CAIMWKETQYF.

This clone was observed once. The CDR3 protein is CASRERPLYEQYF. The CDR3 bases are TGTGCCAGCCGGGAGCGGCCGCTCTACGAGCAGTACTTC. The rearrangement uses TRBV6-5 and TRBJ2-7; a possible D gene is TRBD2 (6 bases). In germline, CDR1 is MNHEY, CDR2 SVGAGI. V gave up 8 bases and J gave up 3 bases, with 14 bases separating them. CDR3 size: 13 residues.

The CDR3 DNA reads as TGTGCCAGTAGTGGGTACAGGGGCGGCAATCAGCCCCAGCATTTT. Amino acid sequence: CASSGYRGGNQPQHF. The chain uses TRBV19 and TRBJ1-5; 7 bases line up with TRBD1. V dropped 5 bases and J dropped 2; count of bases not matched to a gene: 6. The CDR3 has 15 amino acids. Germline CDR1 reads LNHDA; CDR2 reads SQIVND (reference sequence).